One and the same sample provided the 12 T cell receptor beta chains below, sequenced in a study of breast tumors, draining lymph nodes, adjacent tissues. TCRdb independently ran MiXCR on the multiplex PCR reads; one entry per CDR3 protein. The table records some 170,000 distinct CDR3 sequences, 33% of them present only once. The lymph nodes were axillary draining lymph nodes from breast cancer patients. The specimen was axillary lymph node tissue. The receptors stem from a female donor with breast cancer. Some clones in this sample may be carry-over from other donors' samples.

There are many counts of this clonotype. At one of its ends the junction is not consistent with the germline gene, which may arise from a read error. CDR3 DNA: TGCGCCAGCAGCCAAGATTCGCCGAGCAACGAATACGAGCAGTGCTTC. This translates into CASSQDSPSNEYEQCF. The rearrangement joins TRBV4-3 to TRBJ2-7; D not resolved. CDR1 LGHNA and CDR2 YSLEER come from the germline V gene. The CDR3 loop spans 16 amino acids.

This clonotype showed up many times. The V call is TRBV3-1, the J call TRBJ2-3, with D unclear. Germline CDR1 reads LGHDT; CDR2 reads YNNKEL (reference sequence). This CDR3 has 15 amino acids. With 0 bases removed from V and 0 bases from J, the gap between germline ends came to 7 bases. The CDR3 region is CASSQDLTSTDTQYF. DNA of the CDR3: TGTGCCAGCAGCCAAGATCTGACTAGCACAGATACGCAGTATTTT.

The genes are TRBV20-1 and TRBJ1-5; 9 bases fit TRBD1. CDR1 DFQATT and CDR2 SNEGSKA come from the germline V gene (reference sequence). CDR3 size: 15 residues. CDR3 nucleotide sequence: TGCGGTGTTCAGAACAGGGGGCAGGGCACTCAGCCCCAGCATTTT. Translated, it gives CGVQNRGQGTQPQHF.

The genes are TRBV9 and TRBJ2-2; 10 bases are shared with TRBD2. With 4 bases clipped from V and 1 base from J, the junction kept 7 bases outside the gene matches. The germline CDR1 and CDR2 sequences are SGDLS and YYNGEE. The CDR3 runs to 17 residues. CDR3 amino acids: CASSPGTSEGNTGELFF. In DNA form, the CDR3 reads TGTGCCAGCAGCCCCGGGACTAGCGAGGGGAACACCGGGGAGCTGTTTTTT.

About this clonotype itself: A read error may be the cause here, since a much bigger clone is one base away. The chain uses TRBV5-6 and TRBJ2-1; 8 bases are a match to TRBD2. The CDR3 sequence is 17 residues long. Germline V gene sequence: CDR1 SGHDT, CDR2 YYEEEE. The V gene end was trimmed by 5 bases and the J gene end by 8 bases; junction bases not matched to a gene: 18. CDR3 protein: CASSTGTTGRAGDEQFF. DNA for the CDR3: TGTGCCAGCAGTACCGGGACTACCGGGAGGGCGGGCGATGAGCAGTTCTTC.

This clonotype was seen a few times. Mismatch with germline at one junction end may stem from a read error. The V and J genes are TRBV30 and TRBJ2-1; 16 positions match TRBD2. Germline V gives CDR1 GTSNPN, CDR2 SVGIG (reference sequence). The CDR3 loop spans 17 amino acids. CDR3 region: CAWSAGTSGRGYNEQSF. CDR3 bases: TGTGCCTGGAGTGCCGGGACTAGCGGGAGGGGCTACAATGAGCAGTCCTTC.

This clonotype was observed many times. A much larger clone is a single base away; this may be a read error. This chain joins TRBV25-1 and TRBJ2-6, with D hard to call. The CDR3 loop spans 16 amino acids. CDR1 is MGHDK, CDR2 SYGVNS, per germline. V was clipped by 5 bases and J by 2 bases, with 13 bases between them. In DNA, the CDR3 is TGTGCCAGCAGTATGGGCAGACCGGCTGGGGCCAACGTCCTGACTTTC. Protein sequence: CASSMGRPAGANVLTF.

This clonotype was seen repeatedly, ten times or more. The J gene is TRBJ2-3, the V gene TRBV24-1; D tentatively reads TRBD1 or TRBD2 (6 bases each). The V and J ends lost 3 bases and 9 bases respectively, with 12 bases between them. CDR1 and CDR2 from the germline V gene are KGHDR and SFDVKD. The CDR3 contains 13 residues. The CDR3 spells CATSDGGPKTQYF. The CDR3, as DNA: TGTGCCACCAGTGATGGGGGGCCGAAAACGCAGTATTTT.

This clonotype came up many times. The chain employs TRBV19 and TRBJ1-5; 7 nucleotides align to TRBD1. The V and J ends lost 4 bases and 5 bases, in that order; junction bases with no gene match: 8. Per germline, CDR1 LNHDA and CDR2 SQIVND (reference sequence). The CDR3 consists of 15 residues. The CDR3 here is CASSTVQGKDQPQHF. DNA of the CDR3: TGTGCCAGTAGTACCGTACAGGGGAAAGATCAGCCCCAGCATTTT. Based on the CDR3 plus reference TRBV19 and TRBJ1-5, the full variable domain is DGGITQSPKYLFRKEGQNVTLSCEQNLNHDAMYWYRQDPGQGLRLIYYSQIVNDFQKGDIAEGYSVSREKKESFPLTVTSAQKNPTAFYLCASSTVQGKDQPQHFGDGTRLSIL.

In its sample, this clonotype was seen many times. V usage is TRBV19 and J usage is TRBJ2-1; D might be TRBD2 (5 bases). CDR1 is LNHDA and CDR2 is SQIVND in the germline V gene (reference sequence). The CDR3 extends over 14 amino acids. The V and J ends lost 8 bases and 12 bases respectively, with 23 bases between them. The CDR3 DNA reads as TGTGCCAGTGCTCTAATGCGGGCCTCTCACGTGCAGTTCTTC. It encodes CASALMRASHVQFF.

This clonotype was detected ten times or more. This CDR3 is CASSEYGGSYGYTF. The CDR3 DNA reads TGTGCCAGCAGTGAATATGGGGGGAGCTATGGCTACACCTTC. The chain employs TRBV25-1 and TRBJ1-2; TRBD1 is a possible D gene (5 bases). The length of the CDR3 is 14 residues. V was clipped by 0 bases and J by 4 bases, with 9 bases between them. Germline-derived CDR1 and CDR2 are MGHDK and SYGVNS.

With regard to this clonotype: A read error is possible here, since a much larger clone lies one base away. The genes are TRBV19 and TRBJ2-1; 9 bases are a match to TRBD2. After removal of 0 bases from V and 5 bases from J, the junction contained 8 bases not matched to a gene. Germline V gene data show CDR1 as LNHDA and CDR2 as SQIVND (reference sequence). The CDR3 has 17 amino acids. Here the CDR3 DNA reads TGTGCCAGTAGTATAGACCCGGGACTAGCCCGGCACAATGAGCAGTTCTTC. Its protein is CASSIDPGLARHNEQFF. The full variable domain, its missing parts supplied by reference TRBV19 and TRBJ2-1, is DGGITQSPKYLFRKEGQNVTLSCEQNLNHDAMYWYRQDPGQGLRLIYYSQIVNDFQKGDIAEGYSVSREKKESFPLTVTSAQKNPTAFYLCASSIDPGLARHNEQFFGPGTRLTVL.